What follows describes a single TCR beta chain. What it binds is not known. Repertoires were sampled repeatedly during chemoradiotherapy. Here immunoSEQ multiplex PCR was the method, and the copy in TCRdb shows in-frame clones only, minus some. The data hold approximately 9,300 clones, with around 82% observed a single time. The entry originates in a study of chemoradiotherapy in HPV16-positive cancers. Study at large: Candidate HPV-specific T-cell clones and common TCR motifs came from functional assays in a couple of HPV16-positive patients.

In germline, CDR1 is MNHEY, CDR2 SVGAGI. V was pared by 0 bases and J by 8 bases, with 14 bases between. The CDR3 contains 15 residues. Study findings and constraints: In HPV16-positive patients, HPV-responsive T-cell expansion tracked better recurrence-free survival.

The sequences come from blood, collected from a patient who underwent chemoradiotherapy. The gene calls are TRBV6-5 and TRBJ2-1, with TRBD1 as a possible D gene (6 bases). The TCR sequence derives from a human donor with HPV-associated anogenital cancer. The CDR3 DNA follows: TGTGCCAGCAGTTACTCAGGGGTGGGGGCCGATGAGCAGTTCTTC. Translated, it gives CASSYSGVGADEQFF.